This T cell receptor (beta chain) was observed in a study of blood T cell repertoires in COVID-19 (dated by TCRdb to about 2020). In the study overall: Samples covering the acute and convalescent phases of COVID-19 were provided by collaborators in the United States, Italy and Spain. Subjects who had been exposed to COVID-19, were actively infected with it, or had recovered from it provided the deeply sampled blood TCRbeta repertoires that made up the dataset. A freely available public database, intended as a resource for researchers studying the immune response to SARS-CoV-2, is where the repertoires were released. The prospective study material was composed of cDNA or gDNA derived from T cells, B-cell-depleted T cells, or PBMCs. Samples came from the ongoing ImmuneRACE study (first 160 participants) plus 1,254 subjects from 6 global collaborators. A de-identified subject ID, COVID-19 status, age in years and sex were almost always included in the sample metadata. Where HLA class I and class II types were available, the types were taken from metadata supplied by the sample provider, not from assay-based typing.

CDR1 and CDR2 were assigned from the germline V gene as SNHLY and FYNNEI. Relative to germline, V is 7 bases shorter and J is 8 bases shorter, with 12 bases between their ends. From its cysteine to its phenylalanine, the CDR3 spans 12 amino acids. Only the CDR3 portion is preserved as DNA: 36 bases, with reading frame beginning at the first base. A note on this clone: What this receptor recognizes is not known. Base quality data are lacking; no much larger clone is found one base away.

TCRbeta CDR3 regions were amplified from genomic DNA using the immunoSEQ Assay, a bias-controlled multiplex PCR. Regarding the original processing steps: Within the assay, amplification of reference gene primers was used to estimate how many nucleated cells each sample contained. Sequence reads were collapsed and filtered to measure the absolute abundance of every unique TCRbeta CDR3 rearrangement. For each sample, productive Simpson clonality was calculated by taking the square root of Simpson's diversity index across productive rearrangements. The table comes from immuneACCESS by way of TCRdb, which keeps in-frame sequences with V and J called. Part of the clones is missing from these tables; in studies checked, under half for an unresolved V gene and the rest for unknown reasons. V, J and clone size are those of that table, while D and trimming were read from the DNA. In this sample the table shows around 250,000 clones, around nine tenths of which occur a single time. The ten largest account for around 8.8% of the sample.

Collaborating institutions collected whole blood in K2EDTA tubes following their own protocols. For TCRbeta analysis, collaborator samples were shipped as frozen whole blood, as isolated PBMCs, or as DNA extracted from either sample type. What the research found in general, with its limitations: The amount of clinical and demographic metadata varied by source and participant and was provided uncurated.

This receptor was obtained from a man aged 40-49 years with active or convalescent COVID-19. The sequence links TRBV2 to TRBJ2-1, with no confidently assigned D gene. The sequencing input was peripheral blood. The nucleotide sequence is given as TGTGCCAGCAATTTGGCAAGCGATGAGCAGTTCTTC. Protein translation: CASNLASDEQFF.